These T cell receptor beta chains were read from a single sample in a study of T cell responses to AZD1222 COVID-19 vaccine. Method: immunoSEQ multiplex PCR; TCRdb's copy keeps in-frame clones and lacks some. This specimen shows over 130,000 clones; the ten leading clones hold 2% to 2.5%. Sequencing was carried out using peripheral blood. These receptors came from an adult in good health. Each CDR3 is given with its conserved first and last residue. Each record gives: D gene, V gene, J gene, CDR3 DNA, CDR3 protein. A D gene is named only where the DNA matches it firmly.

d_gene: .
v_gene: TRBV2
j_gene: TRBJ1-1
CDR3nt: TGTGCCAGCAGGATCGGGGGTCCCACTGAAGCTTTCTTT
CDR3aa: CASRIGGPTEAFF

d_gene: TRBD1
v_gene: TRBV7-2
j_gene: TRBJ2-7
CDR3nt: TGTGCCAGCAGCGCTGGGGACAGGGGGACCTACGAGCAGTACTTC
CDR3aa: CASSAGDRGTYEQYF

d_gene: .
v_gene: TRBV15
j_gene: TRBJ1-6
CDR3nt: TGTGCCACCAGCAGAGATCAGGGCAGTTTCCCCCTCCACTTT
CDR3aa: CATSRDQGSFPLHF

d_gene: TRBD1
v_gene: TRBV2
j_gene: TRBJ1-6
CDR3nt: TGTGCCAGCAGCGCTGAAGGAGGGGGCCGTTCACCCCTCCACTTT
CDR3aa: CASSAEGGGRSPLHF

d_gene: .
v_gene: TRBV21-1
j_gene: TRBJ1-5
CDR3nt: TGTGCCAGCAGCAAAGACGGACAGGGGAGCTATACCTCGCCCTTTAGCAATCAGCCCCAGCATTTT
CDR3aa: CASSKDGQGSYTSPFSNQPQHF

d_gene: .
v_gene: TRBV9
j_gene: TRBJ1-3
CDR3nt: TGTGCCAGCAGCGCCGGCCCGCCCTCTGGAAACACCATATATTTT
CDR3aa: CASSAGPPSGNTIYF

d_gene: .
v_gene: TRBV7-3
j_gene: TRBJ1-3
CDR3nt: TGTGCCACCGTTAGCTGCTCTGGAAACACCATATATTTT
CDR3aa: CATVSCSGNTIYF

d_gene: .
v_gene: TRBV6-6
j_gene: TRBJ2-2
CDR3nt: TGTGCCAGCAGTTACTCTTCCGGTAACACCGGGGAGCTGTTTTTT
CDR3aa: CASSYSSGNTGELFF

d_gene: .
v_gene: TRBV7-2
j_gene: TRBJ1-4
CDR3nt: TGTGCCAGCAGCTTAGGGGGGGGCAGTGAAAAACTGTTTTTT
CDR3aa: CASSLGGGSEKLFF

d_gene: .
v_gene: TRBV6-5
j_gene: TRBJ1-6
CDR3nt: TGTGCCAGCAGTTACCGTCAAAGGGGGTCACCCCTCCACTTT
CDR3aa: CASSYRQRGSPLHF

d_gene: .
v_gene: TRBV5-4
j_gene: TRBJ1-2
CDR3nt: TGTGCCAGCAGTTATTACAGAGATGGCTACACCTTC
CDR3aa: CASSYYRDGYTF

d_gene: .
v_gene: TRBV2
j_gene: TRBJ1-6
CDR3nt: TGTGCCAGCAATTTAGGTTATAATTCACCCCTCCACTTT
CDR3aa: CASNLGYNSPLHF

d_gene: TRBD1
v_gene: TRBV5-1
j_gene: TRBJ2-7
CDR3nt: TGCGCCAGCAGCCCCGGGACAGGGAACGAGCAGTACTTC
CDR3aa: CASSPGTGNEQYF

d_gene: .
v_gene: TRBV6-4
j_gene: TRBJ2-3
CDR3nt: TGTGCCAGCAGTGACGGGGAGGCAGATACGCAGTATTTT
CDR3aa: CASSDGEADTQYF

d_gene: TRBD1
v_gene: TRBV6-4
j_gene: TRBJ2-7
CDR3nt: TGTGCCAGCAGTGACGCAGACCTGACAGGGGAAGGATTCTACGAGCAGTACTTC
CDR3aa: CASSDADLTGEGFYEQYF

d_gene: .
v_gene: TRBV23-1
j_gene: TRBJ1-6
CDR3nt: TGCGCCAGCAGTCAATCGGTAGATTCACCCCTCCACTTT
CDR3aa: CASSQSVDSPLHF

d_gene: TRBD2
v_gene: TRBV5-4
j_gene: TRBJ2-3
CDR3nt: TGTGCCAGCAGCTTGGCTACGGGGGGATGGGGAGATACGCAGTATTTT
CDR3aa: CASSLATGGWGDTQYF